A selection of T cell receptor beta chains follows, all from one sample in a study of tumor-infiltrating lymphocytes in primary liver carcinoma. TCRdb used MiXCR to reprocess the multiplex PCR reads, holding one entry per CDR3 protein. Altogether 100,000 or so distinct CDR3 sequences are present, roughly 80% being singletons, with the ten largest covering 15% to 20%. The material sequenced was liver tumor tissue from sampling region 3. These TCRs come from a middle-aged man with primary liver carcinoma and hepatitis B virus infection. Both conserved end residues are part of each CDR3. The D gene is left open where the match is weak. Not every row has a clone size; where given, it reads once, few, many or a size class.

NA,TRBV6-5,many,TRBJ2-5,CASSPDWETQYF,TGTGCCAGCAGTCCCGACTGGGAGACCCAGTACTTC
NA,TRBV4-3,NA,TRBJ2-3,CASSQDHGGWGTDTQYF,TGCGCCAGCAGTCAAGATCATGGGGGCTGGGGCACAGATACGCAGTATTTT
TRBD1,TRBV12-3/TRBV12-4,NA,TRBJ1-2,CTSSLDRQGARGHTF,TGTACCAGCAGTTTAGACAGACAGGGGGCGCGGGGCCACACCTTC
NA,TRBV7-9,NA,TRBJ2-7,CASVLHRGAEQYF,TGTGCCAGCGTACTACATCGAGGGGCCGAGCAGTACTTC
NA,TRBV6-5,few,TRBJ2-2,CANSAAGANTGELFF,TGTGCCAACAGTGCGGCGGGCGCGAATACCGGGGAGCTGTTTTTT
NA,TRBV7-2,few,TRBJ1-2,CASSLSGIYGYTF,TGTGCCAGCAGCTTGTCAGGAATCTATGGCTACACCTTC
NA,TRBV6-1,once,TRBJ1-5,CASREAREKAPQHF,TGTGCCAGCAGAGAGGCGAGGGAAAAGGCACCCCAACATTTT
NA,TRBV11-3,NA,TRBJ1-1,CASSIEGGNNEAFF,TGTGCCAGCAGCATAGAGGGAGGGAACAATGAAGCTTTCTTT
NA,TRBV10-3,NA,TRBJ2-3,CAISTSSVTNGGTDTQYF,TGTGCCATCAGTACATCCTCAGTGACTAACGGGGGCACAGATACGCAGTATTTT
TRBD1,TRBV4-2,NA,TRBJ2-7,CTSSQERLETGGWQQYF,TGTACCAGCAGCCAAGAGAGACTCGAGACAGGGGGCTGGCAGCAGTACTTC
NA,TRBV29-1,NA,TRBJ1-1,CSVVVDGTDDFF,TGCAGCGTTGTGGTGGACGGCACTGATGATTTCTTT
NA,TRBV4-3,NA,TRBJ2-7,CVSSQDRAGGYEQYF,TGCGTCAGCAGCCAAGATCGGGCTGGCGGCTACGAGCAGTACTTC
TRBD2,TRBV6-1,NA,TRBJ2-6,CASSRLAGSGTNVLTF,TGTGCCAGCAGTAGACTAGCGGGCTCTGGGACCAACGTCCTGACTTTC
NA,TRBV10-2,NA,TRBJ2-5,CTSKTSSQTQYF,TGCACCAGCAAGACCAGTAGTCAGACCCAGTACTTC
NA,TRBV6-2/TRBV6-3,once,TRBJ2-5,CASSPGQANTQYF,TGTGCCAGCAGTCCCGGACAAGCGAACACCCAATACTTC
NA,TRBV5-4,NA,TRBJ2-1,CTSGSYNEQFF,TGTACCAGCGGCTCCTACAATGAGCAGTTCTTC
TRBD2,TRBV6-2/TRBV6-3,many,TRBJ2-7,CASKGSGRYEQYF,TGTGCCAGCAAGGGTAGCGGGAGGTACGAGCAGTACTTC
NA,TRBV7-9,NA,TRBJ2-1,CASSSLTNGLPYNEQFF,TGTGCCAGCAGCTCCTTGACTAACGGGTTACCCTACAATGAGCAGTTCTTC
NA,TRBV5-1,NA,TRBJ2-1,CASSSEWGLLTYNVQFF,TGCGCCAGCAGCTCGGAGTGGGGTCTTCTGACTTACAATGTGCAGTTCTTC
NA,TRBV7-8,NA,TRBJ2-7,CASLSYEQYF,TGTGCCAGCTTATCCTACGAGCAGTACTTC
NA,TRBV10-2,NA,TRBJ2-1,CASCESTRGQGF,TGCGCCAGCTGTGAGTCGACTCGTGGTCAGGGCTTC
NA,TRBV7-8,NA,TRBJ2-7,CASTVRSAPAYEHYF,TGTGCCAGCACCGTTCGGTCAGCACCGGCGTACGAGCATTACTTC
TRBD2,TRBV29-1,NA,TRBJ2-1,CSAVLSSLAGNKQFF,TGCAGCGCTGTACTGTCGTCGCTAGCGGGTAATAAGCAGTTCTTC
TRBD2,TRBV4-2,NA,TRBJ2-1,CASSNASGVSYNEQFF,TGTGCCAGCAGCAACGCTAGCGGAGTCTCCTACAATGAGCAGTTCTTC
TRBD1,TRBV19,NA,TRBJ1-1,CASQGAVSNGAFF,TGTGCCAGTCAGGGGGCCGTTTCGAATGGAGCTTTCTTT
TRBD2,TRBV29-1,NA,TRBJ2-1,CSVKGRGLTVIYNEQFF,TGCAGCGTTAAAGGGAGGGGCCTAACGGTGATCTACAATGAGCAGTTCTTC
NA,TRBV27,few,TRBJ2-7,CASSLSWGRGEQYF,TGTGCCAGCAGTTTATCGTGGGGTAGAGGGGAGCAGTACTTC
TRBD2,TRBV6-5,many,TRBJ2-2,CASRGVSAGHTGELFF,TGTGCCAGCAGGGGGGTCTCAGCGGGACACACCGGGGAGCTGTTTTTT
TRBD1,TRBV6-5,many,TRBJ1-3,CASSRSGTGSLSSGNTIYF,TGTGCCAGCAGTAGATCCGGGACAGGATCATTAAGCTCTGGAAACACCATATATTTT
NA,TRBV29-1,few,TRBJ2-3,CSSEGGTDTQYF,TGCAGCTCTGAGGGGGGCACAGATACGCAGTATTTT
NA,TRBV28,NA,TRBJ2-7,CASTRRGPSSEQYF,TGTGCCAGCACTCGGAGGGGGCCTTCCAGCGAGCAATACTTC
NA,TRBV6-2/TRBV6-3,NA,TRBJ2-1,CASTMEGAGEQFF,TGTGCCAGCACCATGGAGGGGGCTGGTGAGCAGTTCTTC
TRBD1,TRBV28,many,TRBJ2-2,CASTEAGGAPGELFF,TGTGCCAGCACCGAGGCAGGGGGCGCTCCGGGGGAGCTGTTTTTT
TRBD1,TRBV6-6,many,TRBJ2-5,CASSIRDRGTQETQYF,TGTGCCAGCAGTATCCGGGACAGGGGTACCCAAGAGACCCAGTACTTC
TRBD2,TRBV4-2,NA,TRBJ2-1,CTSRPFKTSGYNEQFF,TGTACCAGCAGACCCTTTAAGACTAGCGGCTACAATGAGCAGTTCTTC
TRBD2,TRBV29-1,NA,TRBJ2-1,CSVGLAGGFFNWQFF,TGCAGCGTTGGACTAGCTGGAGGGTTCTTCAATTGGCAGTTCTTC
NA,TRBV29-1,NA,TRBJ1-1,CSVFRTESNTEAFF,TGCAGCGTTTTTCGGACAGAAAGCAACACTGAAGCTTTCTTT
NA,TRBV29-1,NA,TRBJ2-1,CSVGLAGRFYNEQFF,TGCAGCGTTGGGCTAGCTGGAAGGTTCTACAATGAGCAGTTCTTC
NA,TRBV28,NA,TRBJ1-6,CVNSLYGLGNSPLHF,TGTGTCAACAGTTTATATGGGTTAGGTAATTCACCCCTCCACTTT
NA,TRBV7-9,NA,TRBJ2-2,CASTSPETTKNTWELFF,TGTGCCAGCACCTCCCCAGAGACAACCAAGAACACCTGGGAGCTGTTTTTT
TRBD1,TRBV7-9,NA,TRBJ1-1,CTTSFPTGVGTEAFF,TGTACCACCAGCTTCCCGACAGGGGTGGGCACTGAAGCTTTCTTT
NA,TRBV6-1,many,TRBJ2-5,CASSRVSWETQYF,TGTGCCAGCAGCCGAGTATCGTGGGAGACCCAGTACTTC
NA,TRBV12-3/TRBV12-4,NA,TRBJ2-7,CSSSIPGLPYKQYF,TGTTCCAGCAGCATCCCGGGGCTCCCATACAAGCAGTACTTC
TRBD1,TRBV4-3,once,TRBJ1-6,CVSSSWYRGRNLPLHF,TGCGTCAGCAGCTCCTGGTACAGGGGAAGGAATTTACCCCTCCACTTT
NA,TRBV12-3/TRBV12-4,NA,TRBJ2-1,CTSSYGRDNEQFF,TGTACCAGCAGTTATGGCAGAGACAATGAGCAGTTCTTC